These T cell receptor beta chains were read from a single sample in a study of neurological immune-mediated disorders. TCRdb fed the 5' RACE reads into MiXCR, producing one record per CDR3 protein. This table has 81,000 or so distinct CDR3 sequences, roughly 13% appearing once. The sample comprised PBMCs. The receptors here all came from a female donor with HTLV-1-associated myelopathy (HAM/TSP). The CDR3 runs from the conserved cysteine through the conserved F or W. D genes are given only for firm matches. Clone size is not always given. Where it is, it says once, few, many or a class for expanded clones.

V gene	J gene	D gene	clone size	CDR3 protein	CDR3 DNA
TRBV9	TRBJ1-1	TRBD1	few	CASSERPGQGAPTEAFF	TGTGCCAGCAGCGAGAGACCGGGACAGGGGGCGCCCACTGAAGCTTTCTTT
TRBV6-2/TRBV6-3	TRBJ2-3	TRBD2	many	CASSQRPSGGASDTQYF	TGTGCCAGCAGCCAAAGACCTAGCGGGGGGGCCTCGGATACGCAGTATTTT
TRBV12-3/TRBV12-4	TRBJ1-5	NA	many	CASSPNDRTPNRSSPQHF	TGTGCCAGCAGCCCAAACGACCGGACACCCAATAGATCAAGTCCCCAGCATTTT
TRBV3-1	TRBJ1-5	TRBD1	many	CASSKDRGQHSSNQPQHF	TGTGCCAGCAGCAAAGACAGGGGTCAGCACAGTAGCAATCAGCCCCAGCATTTT
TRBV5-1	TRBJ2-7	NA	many	CASSTPVGNSGEQYF	TGCGCCAGCAGCACCCCCGTGGGTAATTCGGGCGAGCAGTACTTC
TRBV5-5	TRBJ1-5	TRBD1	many	CASSLERQGSQPQHF	TGTGCCAGCAGCTTGGAGAGACAGGGCTCTCAGCCCCAGCATTTT
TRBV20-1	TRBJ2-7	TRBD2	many	CSASSPPGLAGGLGEQYF	TGCAGTGCTAGCTCTCCACCGGGACTAGCGGGGGGGTTAGGCGAGCAGTACTTC
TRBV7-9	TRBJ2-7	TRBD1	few	CASSTTNSGTGGYEQYF	TGTGCCAGCAGCACGACGAATTCCGGGACAGGGGGCTACGAGCAGTACTTC
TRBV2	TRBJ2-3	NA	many	CASSEGSGEDTQYF	TGTGCCAGCAGTGAGGGTAGCGGAGAAGATACGCAGTATTTT
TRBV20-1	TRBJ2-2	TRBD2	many	CSAPLAGGLFF	TGCAGTGCGCCTCTAGCGGGGGGCTTGTTTTTT
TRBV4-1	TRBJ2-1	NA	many	CASSQLGAGSYNEQFF	TGCGCCAGCAGCCAACTGGGAGCGGGCTCCTACAATGAGCAGTTCTTC
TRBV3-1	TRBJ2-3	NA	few	CASSRGENLVTDTQYF	TGTGCCAGCAGCCGCGGGGAGAATCTAGTTACAGATACGCAGTATTTT
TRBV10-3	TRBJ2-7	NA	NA	CAIRGSERTAQSYEQYF	TGTGCCATCAGGGGGTCTGAACGGACAGCCCAATCCTACGAGCAGTACTTC
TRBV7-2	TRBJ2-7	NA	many	CASSPIIFTGHYEQYF	TGTGCCAGCAGCCCGATCATCTTTACAGGCCACTACGAGCAGTACTTC
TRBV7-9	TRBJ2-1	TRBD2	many	CASSFRGGPYNEQFF	TGTGCCAGCAGCTTCCGGGGGGGCCCATACAATGAGCAGTTCTTC
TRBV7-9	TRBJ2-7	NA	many	CASSLRTVYEQYF	TGTGCCAGCAGCTTGAGGACAGTCTACGAGCAGTACTTC
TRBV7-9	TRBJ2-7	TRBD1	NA	CASSHTGTGYEQYF	TGTGCCAGCAGCCACACCGGGACAGGGTACGAGCAGTACTTC
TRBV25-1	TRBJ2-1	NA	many	CASSATGRLQYNEQFF	TGTGCCAGCAGTGCTACAGGGAGATTACAGTACAATGAGCAGTTCTTC
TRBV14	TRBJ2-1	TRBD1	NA	CASNKHRGLVNEQFF	TGTGCCAGCAACAAACACAGGGGGCTGGTCAATGAGCAGTTCTTC
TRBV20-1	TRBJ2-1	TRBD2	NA	CSARGLAPTHGYEQFF	TGCAGTGCTAGAGGACTAGCGCCAACTCATGGGTATGAGCAGTTCTTC
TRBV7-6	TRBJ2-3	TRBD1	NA	CASSHGTGDSTQYF	TGTGCCAGCAGCCACGGGACAGGGGACAGTACACAGTATTTT
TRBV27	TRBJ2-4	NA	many	CASSPRKNIQYF	TGTGCCAGCAGTCCCAGAAAAAACATTCAGTACTTC
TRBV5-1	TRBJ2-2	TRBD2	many	CASSLGLAGSNTGELFF	TGCGCCAGCAGCTTGGGACTAGCGGGGTCGAACACCGGGGAGCTGTTTTTT
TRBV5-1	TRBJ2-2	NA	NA	CASSHDDRTGKLFF	TGCGCCAGCAGCCACGATGACAGGACTGGGAAGCTGTTTTTT
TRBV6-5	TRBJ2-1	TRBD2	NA	CASSRRLAGGYNEQFF	TGTGCCAGCAGTCGCAGACTAGCGGGGGGGTACAATGAGCAGTTCTTC
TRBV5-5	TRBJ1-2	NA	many	CASSLDVYGYTF	TGTGCCAGCAGCTTGGACGTATATGGCTACACCTTC
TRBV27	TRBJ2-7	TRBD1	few	CASTAGTGSYEQYF	TGTGCCAGCACCGCCGGGACAGGGTCCTACGAGCAGTACTTC
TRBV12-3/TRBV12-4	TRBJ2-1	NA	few	CASSLASGSNEQFF	TGTGCCAGCAGTTTAGCGTCAGGGTCTAATGAGCAGTTCTTC
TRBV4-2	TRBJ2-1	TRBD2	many	CASSQEGGGAVYEQFF	TGTGCCAGCAGCCAAGAGGGCGGGGGGGCCGTGTATGAGCAGTTCTTC
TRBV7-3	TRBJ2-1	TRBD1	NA	CASSSDRANEQFF	TGTGCCAGCAGCTCGGACAGGGCCAATGAGCAGTTCTTC
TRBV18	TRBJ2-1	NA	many	CASSIAMSSYNEQFF	TGTGCCAGCTCAATAGCGATGAGCTCCTACAATGAGCAGTTCTTC
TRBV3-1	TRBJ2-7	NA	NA	CASSQGPPQLRIHEQYF	TGTGCCAGCAGCCAAGGACCACCCCAGCTCCGGATCCACGAGCAGTACTTC
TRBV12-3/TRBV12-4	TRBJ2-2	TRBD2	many	CASSYWYGGGASGELFF	TGTGCCAGCAGTTATTGGTATGGCGGGGGGGCCTCCGGGGAGCTGTTTTTT
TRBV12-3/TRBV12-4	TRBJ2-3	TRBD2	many	CASSFWRGGRLGTDTQYF	TGTGCCAGCAGTTTTTGGCGGGGGGGCCGGTTGGGCACAGATACGCAGTATTTT
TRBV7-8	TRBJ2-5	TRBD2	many	CASSSLYRGEETQYF	TGTGCCAGCAGCTCCTTATACCGGGGGGAAGAGACCCAGTACTTC
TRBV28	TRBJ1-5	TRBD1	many	CASSPTGFGQPQHF	TGTGCCAGCAGCCCGACAGGGTTCGGTCAGCCCCAGCATTTT
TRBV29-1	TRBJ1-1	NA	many	CSVQRGGTEAFF	TGCAGCGTTCAGAGGGGAGGCACTGAAGCTTTCTTT
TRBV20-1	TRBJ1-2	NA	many	CSATGPDYGYTF	TGCAGTGCAACGGGACCGGACTATGGCTACACCTTC
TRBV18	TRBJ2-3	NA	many	CASSPQGGSSTDTQYF	TGTGCCAGCTCACCACAGGGCGGTTCTAGCACAGATACGCAGTATTTT
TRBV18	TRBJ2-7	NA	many	CASSREQGGRYEQYF	TGTGCCAGCTCACGGGAGCAAGGGGGACGGTACGAGCAGTACTTC
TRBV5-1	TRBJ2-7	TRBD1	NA	CASSSMTGAYEQYF	TGCGCCAGCAGCTCTATGACAGGGGCCTACGAGCAGTACTTC
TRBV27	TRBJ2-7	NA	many	CASSSVGTSSYEQYF	TGTGCCAGCAGTTCCGTCGGGACATCCTCCTACGAGCAGTACTTC
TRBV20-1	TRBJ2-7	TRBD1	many	CSARDRGAYEQYF	TGCAGTGCTAGGGACAGGGGAGCCTACGAGCAGTACTTC
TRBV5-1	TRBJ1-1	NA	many	CASSFRRGLNTEAFF	TGCGCCAGCAGCTTTAGGAGGGGTTTGAACACTGAAGCTTTCTTT